Each of the 22 T cell receptor beta chains below was sequenced from the same sample in a study of OX40 agonist ivuxolimab in advanced cancers. Clones were sequenced by immunoSEQ multiplex PCR, and TCRdb holds only the in-frame ones, with some missing. The sample yields approximately 84,000 clones, just over 85% seen once. The sample here was CD4+ or CD8+ T cells sorted from blood, taken in a trial of the OX40 agonist ivuxolimab. The receptors here all came from an adult with an advanced solid tumor such as melanoma, head and neck, liver or kidney cancer.

The chain recombines TRBV6-1 with TRBJ1-3; 9 bases are a match to TRBD1. The CDR3 totals 18 residues. After removal of 3 bases from V and 7 bases from J, the junction contained 16 bases not matched to a gene. Germline CDR1 MNHNS, CDR2 SASEGT. As DNA, the CDR3 is TGTGCCAGCAGTGACTTGAGAGGACAGGGGCTCTTTCGGAACACCATATATTTT. Protein sequence: CASSDLRGQGLFRNTIYF.

The CDR3 coding sequence is TGTGCCTGGAGTGAACTTCCCTTAAACTATGGCTACACCTTC. The encoded protein is CAWSELPLNYGYTF. This chain links TRBV30 with TRBJ1-2; the D is unclear. Trimming shortened V by 1 base and J by 2 bases, and 11 bases separated the two germline ends. This CDR3 region has 14 residues. Germline-derived CDR1 and CDR2 are GTSNPN and SVGIG (reference sequence).

This clone has only a few counts. CDR3 amino acids: CASSLRLLAFSGANVLTF. The DNA of the CDR3 is TGTGCCAGCAGCTTACGTCTCCTTGCGTTTTCTGGGGCCAACGTCCTGACTTTC. The rearrangement uses TRBV7-2 and TRBJ2-6; unclear D gene. The CDR3 runs to 18 residues. Germline V gives CDR1 SGHTA, CDR2 FQGNSA. Deletions cut 2 bases from V and 1 base from J, with 15 bases between.

V gene TRBV27 combines with J gene TRBJ1-4; no firm D call. The germline V gene has CDR1 MNHEY and CDR2 SMNVEV (reference sequence). V dropped 5 bases and J dropped 5 bases, with 15 bases sitting between them. This CDR3 comprises 15 residues. This CDR3 reads CASSGRKGINEKLFF. The CDR3, as DNA: TGTGCCAGCAGTGGCCGTAAGGGAATCAATGAAAAACTGTTTTTT.

The sample holds a few counts of this clone. The sample holds other DNA sequences that translate to the same CDR3. The chain recombines TRBV4-1 with TRBJ1-6, with D tentatively TRBD1 (6 bases). The germline V gene has CDR1 MGHRA and CDR2 YSYEKL. The CDR3 is 14 residues long. The V end was cut by 1 base, the J end by 7 bases, with 8 bases between. DNA of the CDR3: TGCGCCAGCAGCCAAGTAAGGGGGAATTCACCCCTCCACTTT. Its translation is CASSQVRGNSPLHF.

The chain uses TRBV19 and TRBJ2-3; the match to TRBD2 covers 7 bases. J lost 4 bases, V lost 5 bases, and 9 bases had no gene match. This CDR3 has 15 amino acids. Germline V gene lookup returns CDR1 LNHDA and CDR2 SQIVND (reference sequence). CDR3 in amino acids: CASSGGEGRADTQYF. The DNA of the CDR3 is TGTGCCAGTAGTGGTGGGGAGGGGAGGGCAGATACGCAGTATTTT.

This clone was recorded a few times. The chain combines TRBV19 with TRBJ1-3; D is undetermined. Germline CDR1 LNHDA, CDR2 SQIVND (reference sequence). CDR3 length equals 12 residues. V was shortened by 3 bases and J by 3 bases, with 3 bases between the two germline ends. This chain's CDR3 is CASSIDGNTIYF. CDR3 coding DNA: TGTGCCAGTAGTATCGATGGAAACACCATATATTTT. Together with reference TRBV19 and TRBJ1-3, the CDR3 gives the full variable domain: DGGITQSPKYLFRKEGQNVTLSCEQNLNHDAMYWYRQDPGQGLRLIYYSQIVNDFQKGDIAEGYSVSREKKESFPLTVTSAQKNPTAFYLCASSIDGNTIYFGEGSWLTVV.

The chain uses TRBV27 and TRBJ2-3; D possibly corresponds to TRBD1 (6 bases). Trimming took 5 bases from V and 6 from J, leaving 9 bases between them. Looked up from germline, CDR1 is MNHEY and CDR2 is SMNVEV (reference sequence). The CDR3 extends over 12 amino acids. CDR3 nucleotide sequence: TGTGCCAGCAGTCCAAGGGGGGATACGCAGTATTTT. It specifies CASSPRGDTQYF.

The CDR3 loop is CASSQGGVTYEQYF. In nucleotides, the CDR3 is TGTGCCAGCAGCCAAGGGGGGGTTACCTACGAGCAGTACTTC. The rearrangement joins TRBV4-2 to TRBJ2-7; D possibly corresponds to TRBD2 (6 bases). Germline lookup yields CDR1 LGHNA and CDR2 YNFKEQ. The length of the CDR3 is 14 residues. V was cut by 1 base and J by 2 bases, with 9 bases left in between.

The chain combines TRBV2 with TRBJ1-1; no definite D call. V was clipped by 4 bases and J by 0 bases, with 6 bases between them. The CDR3 consists of 13 residues. Germline V gives CDR1 SNHLY, CDR2 FYNNEI. CDR3: CASSAEVNTEAFF. The DNA of the CDR3 is TGTGCCAGCAGTGCTGAGGTGAACACTGAAGCTTTCTTT.

The chain has TRBV2 and TRBJ2-1; possibly TRBD1 or TRBD2 for D (5 bases each). The CDR3 totals 12 residues. Germline loops: CDR1 SNHLY, CDR2 FYNNEI. V dropped 11 bases and J dropped 5 bases, with 13 bases sitting between them. The CDR3 sequence: CAGGRLNNEQFF. The CDR3 nucleotides read TGTGCCGGGGGACGGCTGAACAATGAGCAGTTCTTC.

The chain carries TRBV5-1 and TRBJ2-1, with TRBD1 as a possible D gene (6 bases). The CDR3 extends over 16 amino acids. V was shortened by 2 bases and J by 5 bases, with 17 bases between the two germline ends. Germline V gives CDR1 SGHRS, CDR2 YFSETQ. CDR3 sequence reads: CASSLDRLTGDNEQFF. CDR3 in DNA: TGCGCCAGCAGCTTAGACAGGCTTACAGGAGACAATGAGCAGTTCTTC.

The rearrangement links TRBV5-4 to TRBJ1-5, with D perhaps matching TRBD1 (5 bases). This CDR3 comprises 14 residues. In germline, CDR1 is SGHNT, CDR2 YYREEE (reference sequence). V was pared by 0 bases and J by 4 bases, with 8 bases between. CDR3 in amino acids: CASSLGGTNQPQHF. The CDR3 DNA is TGTGCCAGCAGCTTGGGTGGGACGAATCAGCCCCAGCATTTT.

The J gene is TRBJ2-6, the V gene TRBV7-3; 8 bases match TRBD1. Germline V lookup: CDR1 SGHTA, CDR2 FQGTGA. V was pared by 5 bases and J by 2 bases, with 2 bases of the junction left unmatched. This CDR3 has 15 residues. The CDR3 DNA reads TGTGCCAGCAGCCAGGACAGGGCTGGGGCCAACGTCCTGACTTTC. Its protein product is CASSQDRAGANVLTF.

This clone appeared a few times. This chain connects TRBV2 to TRBJ1-5; the D gene is possibly TRBD1 (6 bases). Germline CDR1 and CDR2: SNHLY and FYNNEI. Trimming cost V 6 bases and J 3 bases, with 12 bases left between them. This CDR3 has 14 amino acids. DNA for the CDR3: TGTGCCAGCAGGGGGGACAAGTTCAATCAGCCCCAGCATTTT. This translates into CASRGDKFNQPQHF.

The table lists this clone with a few counts. V is TRBV6-1 and J is TRBJ2-7; 7 bases are a match to TRBD1. Germline CDR1 is MNHNS and CDR2 is SASEGT. CDR3 size: 15 residues. J gave up 5 bases and V 4 bases, and 11 bases lay outside the gene matches. The CDR3 DNA follows: TGTGCCAGCAGTGCCCAGGGACAGCCCCTCCACGAGCAGTACTTC. This gives the protein CASSAQGQPLHEQYF.

The chain uses TRBV15 and TRBJ1-1, with 7 nucleotides matching TRBD1. This CDR3 is 15 amino acids long. In germline, CDR1 is LNHNV, CDR2 YYDKDF (reference sequence). Trimming took 0 bases from V and 4 from J; bases not matched to a gene: 5. CDR3 nucleotides: TGTGCCACCAGCAGAGATGACAGGGCGGGCACTGAAGCTTTCTTT. The encoded protein is CATSRDDRAGTEAFF.

The rearrangement joins TRBV5-4 to TRBJ2-5, with TRBD2 matching 12 bases. The CDR3 covers 15 residues. Germline V gene data show CDR1 as SGHNT and CDR2 as YYREEE (reference sequence). V gave up 4 bases and J gave up 5 bases; unmatched junction bases: 6. CDR3 region: CASSGLAGMTETQYF. The CDR3 DNA is TGTGCCAGCAGCGGACTAGCGGGGATGACTGAGACCCAGTACTTC.

The J gene is TRBJ1-5, the V gene TRBV5-4; a possible D gene is TRBD1 (5 bases). V was trimmed by 5 bases and J by 4 bases, leaving 22 bases between them. The CDR3 runs 17 residues. Germline assignment: CDR1 SGHNT and CDR2 YYREEE (reference sequence). The CDR3 DNA follows: TGTGCCAGCAGAATGGGGGGGGGTACCCCGAGGAATCAGCCCCAGCATTTT. Translating gives CASRMGGGTPRNQPQHF.

The chain is built from TRBV7-2 and TRBJ2-1, with D possibly TRBD2 on 5 matching bases. The CDR3 runs to 16 residues. The germline V gene has CDR1 SGHTA and CDR2 FQGNSA. Trimming removed 5 bases from V and 0 bases from J, with 14 bases in between. Here the CDR3 reads CASSPAAGTSYNEQFF. The CDR3 DNA follows: TGTGCCAGCAGCCCGGCGGCGGGCACCTCCTACAATGAGCAGTTCTTC.

The V and J genes are TRBV5-1 and TRBJ1-1; 7 nucleotides match TRBD1. CDR3 size: 14 residues. Per the germline V gene, CDR1 is SGHRS and CDR2 is YFSETQ. The V gene end was trimmed by 2 bases and the J gene end by 1 base; junction bases not matched to a gene: 2. The CDR3 loop reads CASSLDRANTEAFF. The CDR3, as DNA: TGCGCCAGCAGCTTAGACAGGGCGAACACTGAAGCTTTCTTT.

V usage is TRBV19 and J usage is TRBJ1-4, with 9 bases that match TRBD1. The CDR3 spans 14 residues. The germline V gene encodes CDR1 LNHDA and CDR2 SQIVND (reference sequence). The V gene end was trimmed by 6 bases and the J gene end by 7 bases; junction bases not matched to a gene: 6. This CDR3 is CASRPQGAREKLFF. CDR3 DNA sequence: TGTGCCAGTAGACCACAGGGGGCGCGTGAAAAACTGTTTTTT. The full variable domain, rest sourced from reference TRBV19 and TRBJ1-4, is DGGITQSPKYLFRKEGQNVTLSCEQNLNHDAMYWYRQDPGQGLRLIYYSQIVNDFQKGDIAEGYSVSREKKESFPLTVTSAQKNPTAFYLCASRPQGAREKLFFGSGTQLSVL.